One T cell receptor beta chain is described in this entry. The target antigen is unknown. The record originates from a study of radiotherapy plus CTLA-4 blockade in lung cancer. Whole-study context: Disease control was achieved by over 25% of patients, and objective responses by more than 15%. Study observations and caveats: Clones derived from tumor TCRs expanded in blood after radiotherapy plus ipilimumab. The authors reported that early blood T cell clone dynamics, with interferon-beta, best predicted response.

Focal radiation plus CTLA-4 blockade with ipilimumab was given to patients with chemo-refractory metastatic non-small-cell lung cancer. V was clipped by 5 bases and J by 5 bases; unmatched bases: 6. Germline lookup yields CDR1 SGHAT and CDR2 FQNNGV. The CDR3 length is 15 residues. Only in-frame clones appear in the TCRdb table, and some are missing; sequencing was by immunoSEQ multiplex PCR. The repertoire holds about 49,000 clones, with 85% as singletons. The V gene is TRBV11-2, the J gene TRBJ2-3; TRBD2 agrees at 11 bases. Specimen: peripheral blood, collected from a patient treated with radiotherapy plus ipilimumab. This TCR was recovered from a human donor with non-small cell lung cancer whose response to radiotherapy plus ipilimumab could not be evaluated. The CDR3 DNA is TGTGCCAGCAGCGTAGCGGGAGGGCCAGGAGATACGCAGTATTTT. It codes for CASSVAGGPGDTQYF.